The present T cell receptor beta chain was sequenced within a study of cytomegalovirus exposure and HLA in healthy donors. Germline assignment: CDR1 SGDLS and CDR2 YYNGEE. The V segment lost 3 bases and the J segment 3 bases; nucleotides outside the gene matches: 8. The CDR3 runs to 15 residues. With respect to this clone: Antigen unknown.

Study-wide results and caveats: Among TCR beta chains of equal frequency, HLA-associated ones were more clonally expanded in a later analysis. Later on, an analysis found that several of the most significant clusters appeared to be linked to common viral pathogens, which included parvovirus B19.

Researchers ran the PCR with 60 Vbeta and 13 Jbeta primers. Assay: immunoSEQ multiplex PCR; the TCRdb copy retains only in-frame clones and omits some. In the table there are 120,000 to 150,000 clones, approximately 80% of which are singletons. The material sequenced was PBMCs. V usage is TRBV9 and J usage is TRBJ1-2; 7 bases fit TRBD1. This receptor was taken from a woman between 35 and 50 years old in good health and CMV-seropositive. CDR3 amino acids: CASSAPGTDDYGYTF. CDR3 sequence (DNA): TGTGCCAGCAGCGCCCCCGGGACAGATGACTATGGCTACACCTTC.